Given below is one T cell receptor beta chain in context. Sequenced by immunoSEQ multiplex PCR; TCRdb stores in-frame clones only, minus some. Among around 60,000 clones listed, roughly 83% were seen once. The data derive from a study of blood T cell repertoires in COVID-19. Looking at the study overall: Both acute and convalescent COVID-19 samples were obtained from the United States, Italy and Spain. The analysed material was cDNA or gDNA that came from T cells, B-cell-depleted T cells, or PBMCs.

Germline CDR1 reads KGHSH; CDR2 reads LQKENI. CDR3 size: 14 residues. V was pared by 5 bases and J by 5 bases, with 5 bases of the junction left unmatched. The sequenced sample consisted of peripheral blood. The rearrangement uses TRBV18 and TRBJ2-5; TRBD2 matches 10 bases. The receptor was isolated from a man between 60 and 75 years old with COVID-19, enrolled during active disease. As DNA, the CDR3 is TGTGCCAGCTCATCAGGACTAGCGGATGAGACCCAGTACTTC. It translates to CASSSGLADETQYF.